A selection of T cell receptor beta chains follows, all from one sample in a study of OX40 agonist ivuxolimab in advanced cancers. Produced via immunoSEQ multiplex PCR; TCRdb's table is partial and in-frame only. The table lists 42,000 or so clones, more than 70% of them singletons, with 21% in the top ten. The input for sequencing was CD4+ or CD8+ T cells sorted from blood, taken in a trial of the OX40 agonist ivuxolimab. Source of these receptors: an adult with an advanced solid tumor such as melanoma, head and neck, liver or kidney cancer. CDR3s include the opening cysteine and the closing phenylalanine or tryptophan. D genes are given only for firm matches. Not all rows give a size; the values are once, few, many and, for expanded clones, a class.

v_call	j_call	d_call	clone_size	cdr3_nt	cdr3_aa
TRBV5-4	TRBJ1-1	.	once	TGTGCCAGCAGCTCGCTCGAGGTTCTCAACACTGAAGCTTTCTTT	CASSSLEVLNTEAFF
TRBV4-3	TRBJ1-1	.	.	TGCGCCAGCAGCCTTTCGAGGGGGTGGACTGAAGCTTTCTTT	CASSLSRGWTEAFF
TRBV13	TRBJ2-1	TRBD1	.	TGTGCCAGCAGCTCCCGGACAGGGGGAAACCACAATGAGCAGTTCTTC	CASSSRTGGNHNEQFF
TRBV10-3	TRBJ2-5	.	.	TGTGCCATCAGTGCGAGGGGGGGTGAAGAGACCCAGTACTTC	CAISARGGEETQYF
TRBV4-3	TRBJ1-2	.	.	TGCGCCAGCAGCCAAGATCAAGAGTTAGCTAACTATGGCTACACCTTC	CASSQDQELANYGYTF
TRBV7-9	TRBJ1-1	.	few	TGTGCCAGCAGCACACTTCTGACAGAGAACACTGAAGCTTTCTTT	CASSTLLTENTEAFF
TRBV30	TRBJ2-1	TRBD2	.	TGTGCCTGGAGCAGTAGCGTGGGGGGGGTGGATTGGTCCTACAATGAGCAGTTCTTC	CAWSSSVGGVDWSYNEQFF
TRBV12-5	TRBJ1-2	TRBD1	once	TGTGCTAGTGGTTTCTCCCAAGACAGGGTATATGGCTACACCTTC	CASGFSQDRVYGYTF
TRBV19	TRBJ2-1	.	.	TGTGCCAGTAGTATAGGGGCTAGCGAGGATGAGCAGTTCTTC	CASSIGASEDEQFF
TRBV7-2	TRBJ2-2	TRBD1	.	TGTGCCAGCAGCTTTGGGACAGGGGGCACCGGGGAGCTGTTTTTT	CASSFGTGGTGELFF
TRBV7-8	TRBJ1-1	.	few	TGTGCCAGCAGCTTATTCACAGCGAACACTGAAGCTTTCTTT	CASSLFTANTEAFF
TRBV13	TRBJ2-2	.	.	TGTGCCAGCAGCTTAGTGTCCAGTTCCTTCACCGGGGAGCTGTTTTTT	CASSLVSSSFTGELFF
TRBV13	TRBJ1-2	.	.	TGTGCCAGCAGGATCACAGGGATCTCTCACTATGGCTACACCTTC	CASRITGISHYGYTF
TRBV9	TRBJ1-5	TRBD1	.	TGTGCCAGCAGCGGACAGGGGAATATCAATCAGCCCCAGCATTTT	CASSGQGNINQPQHF
TRBV9	TRBJ2-1	.	.	TGTGCCAGCAGCGTAGATGGGGGGATCACAAATGAGCAGTTCTTC	CASSVDGGITNEQFF
TRBV4-2	TRBJ1-2	.	.	TGTGCCAGCAGCCAAGGTGATGGAGGGTTGGAGAACTATGGCTACACCTTC	CASSQGDGGLENYGYTF
TRBV11-2	TRBJ2-3	TRBD1	.	TGTGCCAGCAGCCACCGACAGGGGGGAATAGATACGCAGTATTTT	CASSHRQGGIDTQYF
TRBV28	TRBJ1-5	.	.	TGTGCCAGCAGTTTACCGGGGAGCGCTCAGCCCCAGCATTTT	CASSLPGSAQPQHF
TRBV7-8	TRBJ2-3	TRBD2	.	TGTGCCAGCAGCTGGACTAGCGGGGAGTCAGATACGCAGTATTTT	CASSWTSGESDTQYF
TRBV30	TRBJ1-2	.	.	TGTGCCTGGAGTGGGACCGGACACGGCTACACCTTC	CAWSGTGHGYTF
TRBV2	TRBJ2-7	.	few	TGTGCCAGCAGTGGGGCCGAGCAGTACTTC	CASSGAEQYF
TRBV27	TRBJ2-1	.	once	TGTGCCAGCAGTTTCAAGCGAGGTGAGCAGTTCTTC	CASSFKRGEQFF
TRBV19	TRBJ1-5	.	.	TGTGCCAGTAGTATCGGGGCAGGGGAGGATGACAGCAATCAGCCCCAGCATTTT	CASSIGAGEDDSNQPQHF
TRBV9	TRBJ1-4	TRBD1	.	TGTGCCAGCAGCGTACAGGGGGCGGACGAAAAACTGTTTTTT	CASSVQGADEKLFF
TRBV11-3	TRBJ2-2	.	.	TGTGCCAGCAGCACCCCCACCGGGGAGCTGTTTTTT	CASSTPTGELFF
TRBV7-3	TRBJ1-5	.	.	TGTGCCAGCAGCTTTCTAAATCAGCCCCAGCATTTT	CASSFLNQPQHF
TRBV11-3	TRBJ1-1	.	.	TGTGCCAGCAGCCCCCGGGAAACTGAAGCTTTCTTT	CASSPRETEAFF
TRBV27	TRBJ2-1	.	.	TGTGCCAGCAGTTTATCGGGGGGATTGGAGCAGTTCTTC	CASSLSGGLEQFF
TRBV9	TRBJ2-1	TRBD2	.	TGTGCCAGCAGCGTAGCTGACGGGGGGGCCTACAATGAGCAGTTCTTC	CASSVADGGAYNEQFF
TRBV5-1	TRBJ2-3	.	once	TGCGCCAGCAGCTTGGAGACAGGAGAACACACAGATACGCAGTATTTT	CASSLETGEHTDTQYF
TRBV29-1	TRBJ2-5	.	.	TGCAGCGTCCAACGGGTTGGGGAATCCCCCTTAGGGGAGACCCAGTACTTC	CSVQRVGESPLGETQYF
TRBV11-2	TRBJ2-5	TRBD1	.	TGTGCCAGCAAGGGACAGGGCTGGGAGACCCAGTACTTC	CASKGQGWETQYF
TRBV14	TRBJ1-4	TRBD1	.	TGTGCCAGCAGCCAGGTTCCCGGGACAGGGTATGAAAAACTGTTTTTT	CASSQVPGTGYEKLFF
TRBV28	TRBJ2-7	.	.	TGTGCCAGCAGTTTAAGTATGGCGGAGGCCTACGAGCAGTACTTC	CASSLSMAEAYEQYF
TRBV9	TRBJ2-5	.	.	TGTGCCAGCAGTATATACCGTACCCAAGAGACCCAGTACTTC	CASSIYRTQETQYF
TRBV7-8	TRBJ2-7	.	.	TGTGCCAGCAGCCCCCAGGGCGGTACTCACTACGAGCAGTACTTC	CASSPQGGTHYEQYF
TRBV6-5	TRBJ1-1	.	.	TGTGCCAGCAGTCCCCGTCCTAACACTGAAGCTTTCTTT	CASSPRPNTEAFF
TRBV6-1	TRBJ2-1	TRBD2	.	TGTGCCAGCAGTTGGACTAGCGGGGGGGATTTCTTC	CASSWTSGGDFF
TRBV13	TRBJ1-1	.	.	TGTGCCAGCAGCTCGGACCTGAACACTGAAGCTTTCTTT	CASSSDLNTEAFF
TRBV9	TRBJ2-6	TRBD1	.	TGTGCCAGCAGCGTAGTGGTTACAGGGGGCGTTGGGGCCAACGTCCTGACTTTC	CASSVVVTGGVGANVLTF